The next 20 T cell receptor beta chains were all read from a single sample in a study of CD8+CD57+ T cells in acquired aplastic anemia. TCR beta VDJ and CDR3 profiling used genomic DNA as template. TCRdb called the reads again in MiXCR, with one record for every CDR3 protein. The sample includes just over 400,000 distinct CDR3 sequences, 55% to 70% of them seen just once. Sequenced: sorted CD4+, CD8+, or CD8+CD57+ T cells (not recorded which) from PBMCs. All receptors derive from a human donor in good health, serving as a control.

J is TRBJ1-6 and V is TRBV20-1; D is unresolved. This CDR3 is 14 amino acids long. Germline V gives CDR1 DFQATT, CDR2 SNEGSKA (reference sequence). V was clipped by 3 bases and J by 6 bases, with 12 bases between them. The CDR3 is CSASLLLPNSPLHF. CDR3 coding DNA: TGCAGTGCTAGCTTGCTACTTCCTAATTCACCCCTCCACTTT.

This chain links TRBV5-1 with TRBJ1-6; weak D call: TRBD1 (5 bases). There are 18 residues in the CDR3. With 0 bases removed from V and 6 bases from J, the gap between germline ends came to 19 bases. The germline V gene has CDR1 SGHRS and CDR2 YFSETQ. CDR3 protein: CASSLAERSDSSNSPLHF. CDR3 nucleotide sequence: TGCGCCAGCAGCTTGGCGGAACGGAGTGACAGTTCTAATTCACCCCTCCACTTT.

This clonotype was detected many times. The CDR3 spells CASSRAGTGAYEQYF. The CDR3 nucleotides read TGTGCCAGCAGTCGGGCCGGGACAGGGGCCTACGAGCAGTACTTC. This chain joins TRBV2 and TRBJ2-7, with 10 nucleotides matching TRBD1. J gave up 2 bases and V 5 bases, and 6 bases lay outside the gene matches. Germline V gene lookup returns CDR1 SNHLY and CDR2 FYNNEI. This CDR3 spans 15 amino acids. Looking up the rest from reference TRBV2 and TRBJ2-7 gives the full variable domain: EPEVTQTPSHQVTQMGQEVILRCVPISNHLYFYWYRQILGQKVEFLVSFYNNEISEKSEIFDDQFSVERPDGSNFTLKIRSTKLEDSAMYFCASSRAGTGAYEQYFGPGTRLTVT.

As DNA, the CDR3 is TGTGCCAGCAGCCGAAGAGGGACAGGGCCCCACGAGCAGTACTTC. Protein sequence: CASSRRGTGPHEQYF. The chain employs TRBV12-3 or TRBV12-4 and TRBJ2-7, with 9 bases that match TRBD1. V shed 6 bases and J 5 bases; nucleotides not matched to a gene: 11. The CDR3 extends over 15 amino acids.

This clonotype appeared a few times. The gene calls are TRBV25-1 and TRBJ1-3, with a possible D match to TRBD1 (6 bases). Trimming took off 5 bases at V and 0 bases at J, with 17 bases between the two ends. The CDR3 has 17 residues. CDR1 and CDR2 from the germline V gene are MGHDK and SYGVNS. The CDR3: CASSFSGGIISGNTIYF. The CDR3 nucleotides are TGTGCCAGCAGTTTTTCGGGGGGCATTATCTCTGGAAACACCATATATTTT.

This chain joins TRBV7-9 and TRBJ1-2, with D perhaps TRBD1 (5 bases). The CDR3 spans 12 residues. CDR1 and CDR2 from the germline V gene are SEHNR and FQNEAQ (reference sequence). The V and J ends lost 9 bases and 4 bases respectively, with 12 bases between them. CDR3 in DNA: TGTGCCAGGGGGGGGAACGTCTATGGCTACACCTTC. Its translation: CARGGNVYGYTF.

The chain recombines TRBV20-1 with TRBJ1-2; D is uncertain. The CDR3 has 14 amino acids. Trimming shortened V by 1 base and J by 5 bases, and 14 bases separated the two germline ends. Per germline, CDR1 DFQATT and CDR2 SNEGSKA (reference sequence). For the CDR3, the DNA is TGCAGTGCTAGAGGGCTGGGCGCTACATATGGCTACACCTTC. Translating gives CSARGLGATYGYTF.

This rearrangement joins TRBV11-1 to TRBJ1-3; unclear D gene. There are 12 residues in the CDR3. Trimming removed 6 bases at V and 9 bases at J, with 12 bases between. Germline V lookup: CDR1 SGHAT, CDR2 FQDESV (reference sequence). The CDR3 loop reads CASRSGRSTIYF. The CDR3 DNA reads as TGTGCCAGCAGGTCGGGGAGAAGCACCATATATTTT.

A note on this clonotype: Germline and junction disagree at one end, which may indicate a read error. The chain links TRBV7-3 to TRBJ1-2; TRBD1 matches 7 bases. Germline lookup yields CDR1 SGHTA and CDR2 FQGTGA. This CDR3 comprises 14 residues. The CDR3 sequence: CASSCFDRDYGSTF. The DNA of the CDR3 is TGTGCCAGCAGTTGCTTCGACAGGGACTATGGCTCCACCTTC.

The chain uses TRBV7-9 and TRBJ1-5, with 8 bases aligning to TRBD1. V shed 0 bases, J shed 15 bases, and the junction held 13 bases outside the gene matches. Germline assignment: CDR1 SEHNR and CDR2 FQNEAQ (reference sequence). The CDR3 runs 15 residues. The CDR3 reads CASSLARTGRTDTHF. The DNA of the CDR3 is TGTGCCAGCAGCTTAGCCAGGACAGGGCGAACAGATACGCATTTT.

This clonotype was seen many times. Germline and junction disagree at one end, which may indicate a read error. The chain combines TRBV5-5 with TRBJ1-1, with D possibly matching TRBD1 (5 bases). Germline V CDR1 and CDR2: SGHKS, YYEKEE (reference sequence). There are 14 residues in the CDR3. The CDR3 DNA reads TGCGCCAGCAGCTTGGGAGACAGGAACACTGAAGCTTTCTTT. It yields the protein CASSLGDRNTEAFF.

Concerning this clonotype: The CDR3 ends on some other residue instead of the conserved phenylalanine or tryptophan, so this is likely a read error. No DNA is shown, since the ends of the CDR3 on it are uncertain; the CDR3 is the one TCRdb lists. The chain carries TRBV7-9 and TRBJ1-2. From its first to its last residue, the CDR3 has 13 amino acids. Germline CDR1 and CDR2: SEHNR and FQNEAQ (reference sequence). Here the CDR3 reads CASSLVASGGAGE.

This clonotype was found many times. This chain joins TRBV14 and TRBJ1-2; tentatively, D is TRBD1 (5 bases). The germline V gene encodes CDR1 SGHDN and CDR2 FVKESK. This CDR3 is 14 amino acids long. V shed 0 bases and J shed 3 bases, with 8 bases lying between them. The CDR3 DNA sequence: TGTGCCAGCAGCCAAGATCCGGGGCACTATGGCTACACCTTC. Its translation is CASSQDPGHYGYTF.

This clonotype was seen a handful of times. This CDR3 reads CAWSATRSTGSNQPQHF. In nucleotides, the CDR3 is TGTGCCTGGAGTGCCACCCGATCGACAGGGAGCAATCAGCCCCAGCATTTT. The rearrangement uses TRBV30 and TRBJ1-5, with 7 positions matching TRBD1. J lost 1 base, V lost 1 base, and 10 bases had no gene match. CDR3 length equals 17 residues. CDR1 is GTSNPN and CDR2 is SVGIG in the germline V gene (reference sequence).

The V call is TRBV7-2, the J call TRBJ2-3, with 7 bases aligning to TRBD2. V lost 4 bases, J lost 12 bases, and 19 bases stayed unmatched. The CDR3 runs to 16 residues. Germline V gives CDR1 SGHTA, CDR2 FQGNSA. The CDR3 reads CASSSQGGDQPHHQYF. The CDR3 DNA sequence: TGTGCCAGCAGCTCCCAGGGAGGGGATCAGCCACATCATCAGTATTTT.

J is TRBJ2-7 and V is TRBV5-1; D may be TRBD2 (7 bases). Between the trimmed V and J ends, which lost 1 base and 9 bases, there was a span of 14 bases. Germline CDR1 SGHRS, CDR2 YFSETQ. The CDR3 is made up of 13 amino acids. CDR3 nucleotides: TGCGCCAGCAGCTTGATCCGGGGGGCCTCGCAGTACTTC. Amino acid sequence: CASSLIRGASQYF.

This clonotype was detected many times. The rearrangement links TRBV20-1 to TRBJ2-3; D might be TRBD2 (5 bases). The CDR3 consists of 12 residues. V gave up 6 bases and J gave up 4 bases, with 11 bases separating them. Germline lookup yields CDR1 DFQATT and CDR2 SNEGSKA (reference sequence). CDR3 bases: TGCAGTGCAGACCGGGATCCAGATACGCAGTATTTT. Translated, it gives CSADRDPDTQYF.

This rearrangement joins TRBV20-1 to TRBJ2-7; TRBD2 matches 7 bases. This CDR3 is 12 amino acids long. Germline lookup yields CDR1 DFQATT and CDR2 SNEGSKA (reference sequence). Unmatched junction bases numbered 7, after V lost 1 base and J lost 10 bases. The CDR3 here is CSARGGEGGQYF. CDR3 sequence (DNA): TGCAGTGCTAGAGGAGGGGAGGGCGGACAGTACTTC.

A note on this clonotype: Without the conserved terminal phenylalanine or tryptophan, this CDR3 likely stems from a read error. The limits of the CDR3 on the DNA are not certain, so only TCRdb's listed CDR3 is given. The chain is built from TRBV7-3 and TRBJ2-5; the table's D gene call, TRBD1, was not cross checked with the DNA. The germline V gene has CDR1 SGHTA and CDR2 FQGTGA. A total of 13 residues make up the CDR3, ends included. This CDR3 is CASSGFSPSILDI.

This chain uses TRBV19 with TRBJ1-4; D is perhaps TRBD1 (5 bases). CDR1 and CDR2 from the germline V gene are LNHDA and SQIVND (reference sequence). The V end was cut by 9 bases, the J end by 3 bases, with 23 bases between. This CDR3 spans 17 amino acids. In DNA, the CDR3 is TGTGCCAGCAGTTCGGGACCGGGGGTAGGGGCTAATGAAAAACTGTTTTTT. Amino acids: CASSSGPGVGANEKLFF.